What follows describes a single T cell receptor beta chain. Its specificity is not known. The data originate from a study of persistence of HIV-infected CD4 T cells. Study-level findings and limits: Antigen-responding cells were enriched for degenerate expanded CDR3beta sequences.

Anti-CD3/anti-CD28 beads served as a nonspecific positive control stimulus. CD4+ T cells upregulating both CD40 ligand and CD69 were sorted as responding cells. For at least 4 years, plasma HIV-1 RNA was undetectable (<50 copies/mL). Before stimulation, PBMCs underwent CD8+ T cell depletion. The libraries were made with immunoSEQ version 4 in survey mode. The table came from immunoSEQ multiplex PCR; TCRdb's copy has only in-frame clones and leaves some out. The table includes 45,000 or so clones, less than 90% detected once. This CDR3 has 17 residues. In germline, CDR1 is SQVTM, CDR2 ANQGSEA. V lost 4 bases, J lost 4 bases, and 8 bases stayed unmatched.

Source: CD4+ T cells sorted from PBMCs after approximately 20-hour stimulation, taken from a patient who received antiretroviral therapy. The V call is TRBV29-1, the J call TRBJ2-1; 15 bases map to TRBD2. The TCR was taken from an adult woman with HIV who was CMV-seropositive. This CDR3 reads CSVVGLAGGPSYNEQFF. In DNA, the CDR3 is TGCAGCGTTGTAGGACTAGCGGGGGGGCCGTCATACAATGAGCAGTTCTTC.